This T cell receptor (beta chain) derives from a study of long-term antiretroviral therapy in people with HIV. Regarding the study as a whole: With ART, diversity went up but was still lower than in transplant donor controls. Whereas controls had wider CDR3 length ranges, HIV repertoires had narrower ones. Clones that expanded before ART (that is, prior to treatment) dominated the repertoire at all time points.

There was at least one pre-ART PBMC sample for each donor, plus at least two post-ART PBMC samples. The germline gives CDR1 SEHNR, CDR2 FQNEAQ (reference sequence). This CDR3 contains 13 residues. V shed 5 bases, J shed 6 bases, and the junction held 6 bases outside the gene matches. Note on this clone: The antigen is unknown.

Researchers report immunoSEQ v3.0 was run at survey level. Here immunoSEQ multiplex PCR was the method, and the copy in TCRdb shows in-frame clones only, minus some. The sample has about 30,000 clones, roughly 93% seen once; the top ten hold around 10%. The sample consisted of unsorted PBMCs, taken 6.2 years after starting antiretroviral therapy. The clonotype was recovered from a man in his forties or fifties with HIV. The chain has TRBV7-9 and TRBJ1-2; 7 bases map to TRBD1. CDR3 protein: CASSPGQVDGYTF. The CDR3, as DNA: TGTGCCAGCAGCCCTGGACAGGTAGATGGCTACACCTTC.